This T cell receptor beta chain is from a study of blood T cells in healthy people across ages. Donors gave roughly 10 milliliters of peripheral blood apiece. Comments on this clonotype: What it binds is not known.

Study results and limitations: It was held that the diversity estimates obtained from one million T cells were underestimates. Relative to aged donors, long-lived donors carried more naive CD4+ cells and displayed higher diversity.

Primed by a sample-barcoded 5' primer and a J-beta primer mix, a second PCR proceeded for about 6 to 11 cycles. A template-switch adaptor with 12 random nucleotides tagged each cDNA molecule. TCRdb analysed the 5' RACE reads with MiXCR anew, one entry per CDR3 protein. The sample lists more than 1 million distinct CDR3 sequences, less than 50% seen once, with approximately 19% in the top ten. This CDR3 comprises 17 residues. In germline, CDR1 is SNHLY, CDR2 FYNNEI. V was clipped by 6 bases and J by 6 bases; unmatched bases: 12. The material sequenced was blood. The J gene is TRBJ2-1, the V gene TRBV2, with 12 positions matching TRBD1. The sequence was obtained from a woman between 55 and 75 years old in good health. The CDR3 reads CASSAPGQGAKGNEQFF. CDR3 bases: TGTGCCAGCAGCGCGCCGGGACAGGGGGCTAAGGGCAATGAGCAGTTCTTC.